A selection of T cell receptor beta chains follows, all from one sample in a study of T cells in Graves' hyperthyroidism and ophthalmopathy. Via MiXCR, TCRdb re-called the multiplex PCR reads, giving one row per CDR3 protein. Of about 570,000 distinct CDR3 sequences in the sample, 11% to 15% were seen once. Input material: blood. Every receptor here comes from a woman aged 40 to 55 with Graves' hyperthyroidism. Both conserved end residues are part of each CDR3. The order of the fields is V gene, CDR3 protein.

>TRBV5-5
CASSLTTSGTDTQYF
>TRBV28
CASSFFDLRLAGGRSSYNEQFF
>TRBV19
CASSRTGTKETQYF
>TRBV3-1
CASSQDSQVNQPQHF
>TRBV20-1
CSATIQRTSGEQYF
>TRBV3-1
CASSRRLQGIYNEQFF
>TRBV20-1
CSARDERTGVYNSPLHF
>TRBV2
CASSEGSGRGETQFF
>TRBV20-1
CSARANSGGYNEQFF
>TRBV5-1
CASSLGAGGTGELFF
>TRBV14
CASSQDAVQETQYF
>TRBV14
CASSSPGQLNEKLFF
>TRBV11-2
CASSSGMSTDTQYF
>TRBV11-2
CASSLDEVVGELFF
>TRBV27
CASSSLGFFSYNEQFF
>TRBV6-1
CASSEKRAGGGSYGYTF
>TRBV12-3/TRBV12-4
CASSPEPLENIQYF
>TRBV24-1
CATSDPASSYNEQFF
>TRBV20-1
CSAISLGGSDTQYF
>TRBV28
CASSLWTGESSEQYF
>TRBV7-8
CASSLDSSLGETQYF
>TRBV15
CATSPAKKETQYF
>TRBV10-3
CAISFSGSDSYNEQFF
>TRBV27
CASSRWGGGYNEQFF
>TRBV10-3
CAIKAGRLDTEAFF
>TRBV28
CASSLEQGGTGELFF
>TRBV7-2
CASSSISGRKNKQFF
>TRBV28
CASSSGTARYYGYTF
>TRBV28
CASSKTGGGGQPQHF
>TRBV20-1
CSASRQGGGETQYF
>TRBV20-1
CSARPRYRGRRYDGTGELFF
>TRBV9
CASTKRGDGGADTQYF
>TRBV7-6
CASSSASSSYNEQFF
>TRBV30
CAWSAGLTPNTGELFF
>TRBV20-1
CSAREGQGNAGANVLTF
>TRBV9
CASSLTPTNTGETQYF
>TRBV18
CASSRQGKEAFF
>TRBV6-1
CATVRAGGLYEQYF
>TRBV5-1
CASSFQPPQVDYNEQFF
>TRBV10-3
CATYTDRGPDNEQFF
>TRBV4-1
CASSQQTSGRFYEQYF
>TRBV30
CAWSRVLGSDTQYF
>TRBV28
CASSLSYRGKDTQYF
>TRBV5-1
CASSLGSSGSAYNEQFF
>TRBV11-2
CASSAGPTDTQYF
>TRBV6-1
CASSGPREGQHPNEQFF
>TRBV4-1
CASSQDLSHGYTF
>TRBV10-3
CAISSLNQETQYF
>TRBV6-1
CASSAGTGDFYEQYF
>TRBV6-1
CASSVLASNTGELFF
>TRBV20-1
CSARDQRYEQYF
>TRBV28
CASSSPSSGSDEQYF
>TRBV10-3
CAITRDKNTEAFF
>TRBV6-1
CASSQSGSSTDTQYF
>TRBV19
CASSTGLAGGRNRETQYF
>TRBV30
CAWWSRVLNTEAFF
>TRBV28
CASSFGGGQGEETQYF
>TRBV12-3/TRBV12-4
CASSLIGQETNYGYTF